This T cell receptor beta chain was captured in a study of blood T cell repertoires in COVID-19. Participants were aged about 18 to 95 years, lived in under 30 US areas, and enrolled virtually. V gave up 2 bases and J gave up 4 bases, with 14 bases separating them. The CDR3 loop spans 16 amino acids. Germline CDR1 MGHDK, CDR2 SYGVNS. This table comes from immunoSEQ multiplex PCR, and its TCRdb copy is limited to in-frame clones, with some not included. Altogether about 150,000 clones are present, 70% to 90% being singletons, with the ten largest covering 3% to 3.5%. The gene calls are TRBV25-1 and TRBJ1-4, with D unresolved. Sequences were obtained from PBMCs or T cells enriched from blood (not recorded which). The TCR originated in a woman aged 45-60 years with acute COVID-19. In DNA, the CDR3 is TGTGCCAGCAGTGAAGGGAGGGTTCGCAGTAATGAAAAACTGTTTTTT. Protein product: CASSEGRVRSNEKLFF.